This is a list of T cell receptor beta chains from one sample in a study of blood T cell repertoires in COVID-19. This table comes from immunoSEQ multiplex PCR, and its TCRdb copy is limited to in-frame clones, with some not included. The sample holds about 200,000 clones, roughly 82% seen once. Source material: peripheral blood. These receptors came from a human donor in a cohort sampled during active COVID-19. Both conserved end residues are part of each CDR3. The D gene is left open where the match is weak. Some rows have no size entry. The others give once, few or many, or a class for an expanded clone.

D gene | J gene | clone size | V gene | CDR3 DNA | CDR3 protein
NA | TRBJ2-3 | NA | TRBV27 | TGTGCCAGCAGTTCTATGGGGCCGAGCGGGTTTTCTACAGATACGCAGTATTTT | CASSSMGPSGFSTDTQYF
NA | TRBJ2-5 | NA | TRBV28 | TGTGCCAGCAGTCCTGGGGGGGGCCGCGGAGCTGAGACCCAGTACTTC | CASSPGGGRGAETQYF
TRBD2 | TRBJ2-3 | NA | TRBV5-1 | TGCGCCAGCCGGACTAGCGACACAGATACGCAGTATTTT | CASRTSDTDTQYF
NA | TRBJ2-7 | NA | TRBV7-2 | TGTGCCAGCAGCACTGGACAGGGCACGGGAGGTCGGTACGAGCAGTACTTC | CASSTGQGTGGRYEQYF
TRBD2 | TRBJ2-1 | NA | TRBV2 | TGTGCCAGCAGTGGGACTAGCGGGAGGAATGAGCAGTTCTTC | CASSGTSGRNEQFF
NA | TRBJ2-6 | NA | TRBV27 | TGTGCCAGCAAGGGGTACACAGGGAAGGTCGGCGGGGCCAACGTCCTGACTTTC | CASKGYTGKVGGANVLTF
TRBD2 | TRBJ2-7 | once | TRBV5-1 | TGCGCCAGCAGCCAACTAGCGGGGCACTACGAGCAGTACTTC | CASSQLAGHYEQYF
TRBD2 | TRBJ2-2 | NA | TRBV11-3 | TGTGCCAGCAGCTCCACTAGCGGGAGTTACACCGGGGAGCTGTTTTTT | CASSSTSGSYTGELFF
TRBD1 | TRBJ2-1 | NA | TRBV19 | TGTGCCAGTAGTAGACCAAACGCCGGGACAGGGGATGAGCAGTTCTTC | CASSRPNAGTGDEQFF
NA | TRBJ1-6 | many | TRBV6-5 | TGTGCCAGCAGTTACCCGAATTCACCCCTCCACTTT | CASSYPNSPLHF
NA | TRBJ2-1 | once | TRBV5-1 | TGCGCCAGCAGGTCAGGCCCTTATGAGCAGTTCTTC | CASRSGPYEQFF
NA | TRBJ2-1 | NA | TRBV9 | TGTGCCAGCAGCGTAGGTAGCCATGAGCAGTTCTTC | CASSVGSHEQFF
TRBD1 | TRBJ2-5 | NA | TRBV5-5 | TGTGCCAGCAGCCCGGGACAGGGGAGGGAGACCCAGTACTTC | CASSPGQGRETQYF
NA | TRBJ2-1 | NA | TRBV27 | TGTGCCAGCAGTATAATCCCCACTACTAGTTTGAATGAGCAGTTCTTC | CASSIIPTTSLNEQFF
NA | TRBJ2-3 | NA | TRBV21-1 | TGTGCCAGCAGCAAAGCGGGTGGGGCGGGAGCTTCCAGGACAGATACGCAGTATTTT | CASSKAGGAGASRTDTQYF
TRBD1 | TRBJ1-1 | NA | TRBV7-9 | TGTGCCAGCAGCTGGACAGGGAACACTGAAGCTTTCTTT | CASSWTGNTEAFF
TRBD2 | TRBJ2-5 | NA | TRBV11-2 | TGTGCCAGCAGCTTATTCGGCGGGAGGGCCTCGGAGACCCAGTACTTC | CASSLFGGRASETQYF
TRBD1 | TRBJ2-3 | NA | TRBV4-1 | TGCGCCAGCAGCCTTCCGGGACAGGGAACAGATACGCAGTATTTT | CASSLPGQGTDTQYF